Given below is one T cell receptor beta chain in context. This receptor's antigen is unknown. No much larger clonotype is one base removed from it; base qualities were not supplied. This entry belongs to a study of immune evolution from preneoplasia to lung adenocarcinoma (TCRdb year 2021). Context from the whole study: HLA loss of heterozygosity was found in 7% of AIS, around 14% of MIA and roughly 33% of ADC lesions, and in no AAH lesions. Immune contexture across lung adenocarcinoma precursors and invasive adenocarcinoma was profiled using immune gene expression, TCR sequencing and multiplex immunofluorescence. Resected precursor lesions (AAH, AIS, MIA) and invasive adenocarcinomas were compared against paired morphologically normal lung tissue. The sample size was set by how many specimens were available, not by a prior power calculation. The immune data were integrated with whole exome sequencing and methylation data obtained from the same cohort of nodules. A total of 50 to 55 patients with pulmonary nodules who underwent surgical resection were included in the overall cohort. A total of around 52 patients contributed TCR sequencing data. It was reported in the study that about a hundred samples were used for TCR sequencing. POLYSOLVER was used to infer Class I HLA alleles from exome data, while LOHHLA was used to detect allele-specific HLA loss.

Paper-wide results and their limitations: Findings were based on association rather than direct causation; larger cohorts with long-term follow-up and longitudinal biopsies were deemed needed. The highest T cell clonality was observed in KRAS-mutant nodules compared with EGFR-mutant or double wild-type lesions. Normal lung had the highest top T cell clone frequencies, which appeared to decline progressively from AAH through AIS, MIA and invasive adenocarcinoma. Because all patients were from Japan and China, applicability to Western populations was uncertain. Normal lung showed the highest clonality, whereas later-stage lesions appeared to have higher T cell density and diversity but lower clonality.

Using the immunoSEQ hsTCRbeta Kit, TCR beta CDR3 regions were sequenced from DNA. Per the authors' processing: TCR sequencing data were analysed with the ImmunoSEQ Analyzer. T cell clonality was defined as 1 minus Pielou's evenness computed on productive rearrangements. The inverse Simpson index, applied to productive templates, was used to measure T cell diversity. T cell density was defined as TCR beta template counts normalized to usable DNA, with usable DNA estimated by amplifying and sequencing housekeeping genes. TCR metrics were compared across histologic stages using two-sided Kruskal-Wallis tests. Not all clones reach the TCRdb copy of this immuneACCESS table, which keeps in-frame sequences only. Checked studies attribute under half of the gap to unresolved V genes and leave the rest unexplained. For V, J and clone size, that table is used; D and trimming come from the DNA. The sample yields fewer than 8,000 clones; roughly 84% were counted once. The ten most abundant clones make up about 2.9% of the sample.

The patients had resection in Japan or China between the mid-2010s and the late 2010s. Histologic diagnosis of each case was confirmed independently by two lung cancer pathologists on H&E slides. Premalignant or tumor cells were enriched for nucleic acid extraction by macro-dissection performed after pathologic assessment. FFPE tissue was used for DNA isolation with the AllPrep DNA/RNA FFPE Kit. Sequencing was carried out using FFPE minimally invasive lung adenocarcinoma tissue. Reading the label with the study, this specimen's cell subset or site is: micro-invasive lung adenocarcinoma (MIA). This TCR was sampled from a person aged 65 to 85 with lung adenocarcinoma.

The sequence in DNA is TGTGCCAGCAGCGGGGCTGCTTCGGCCCAGCATTTT. Its protein is CASSGAASAQHF. The rearranged segments are TRBV5-6 and TRBJ1-5; TRBD1 might be the D gene, on 5 matching bases. CDR1 and CDR2, per the germline V gene, are SGHDT and YYEEEE. The CDR3, cysteine through phenylalanine, is 12 amino acids long. Solely the CDR3 DNA is kept, with 36 bases framed from the first base. V is cut by 4 bases and J by 11 bases, and the space between the germline ends is 13 bases.